What follows is one T cell receptor beta chain and its context. No antigen is known for it. This sample was taken from a study of shared clonotypes between healthy human individuals. Study results and limitations: Among the subsets, naive ones generally showed larger estimated richness than memory ones.

This CDR3 has 15 residues. The germline V and J ends were trimmed by 4 bases and 0 bases, with 13 bases remaining between them. Germline CDR1 and CDR2: MNHEY and SMNVEV (reference sequence). TCRdb's table, derived via immunoSEQ multiplex PCR, lists solely in-frame clones and lacks some. The repertoire holds some 2.3 million clones, roughly 93% seen once, with 0.3% to 0.4% in the top ten. The TCR sequence derives from a man younger than 35 in good health. Some clones in this sample may be carry-over from other donors' samples. The sequenced sample consisted of naive CD4+ T cells from PBMCs. Documented subset: CD45RA+ positively selected. V gene TRBV27 combines with J gene TRBJ2-7; the D gene is possibly TRBD2 (6 bases). CDR3 DNA: TGTGCCAGCAGTTCATATAGCGGATTCTCCTACGAGCAGTACTTC. This translates into CASSSYSGFSYEQYF.